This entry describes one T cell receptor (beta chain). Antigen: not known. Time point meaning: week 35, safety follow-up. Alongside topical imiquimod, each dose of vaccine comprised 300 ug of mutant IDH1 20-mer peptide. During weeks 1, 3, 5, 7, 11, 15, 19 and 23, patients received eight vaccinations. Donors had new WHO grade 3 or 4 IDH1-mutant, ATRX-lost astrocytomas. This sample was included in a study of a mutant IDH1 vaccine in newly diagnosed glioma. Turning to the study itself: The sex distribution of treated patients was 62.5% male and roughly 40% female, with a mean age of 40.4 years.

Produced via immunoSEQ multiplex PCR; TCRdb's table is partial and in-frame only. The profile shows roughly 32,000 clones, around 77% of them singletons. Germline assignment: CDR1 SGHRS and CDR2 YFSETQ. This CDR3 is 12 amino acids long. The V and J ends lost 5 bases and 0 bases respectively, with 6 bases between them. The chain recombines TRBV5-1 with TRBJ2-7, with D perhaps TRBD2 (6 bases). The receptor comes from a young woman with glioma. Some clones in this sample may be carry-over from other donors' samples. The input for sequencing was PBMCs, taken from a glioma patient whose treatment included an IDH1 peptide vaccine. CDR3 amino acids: CASRGGSYEQYF. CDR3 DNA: TGCGCCAGCAGGGGGGGCTCCTACGAGCAGTACTTC.